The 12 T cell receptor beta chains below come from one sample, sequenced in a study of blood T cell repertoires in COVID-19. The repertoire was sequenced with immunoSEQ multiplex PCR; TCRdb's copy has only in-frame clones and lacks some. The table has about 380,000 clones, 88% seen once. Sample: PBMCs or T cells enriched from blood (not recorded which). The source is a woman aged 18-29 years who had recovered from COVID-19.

The CDR3 reads CASRRDIQPQHF. CDR3 nucleotides: TGTGCCAGCAGGAGGGACATTCAGCCCCAGCATTTT. The chain joins TRBV6-5 to TRBJ1-5; possibly TRBD1 for D (6 bases). CDR1 is MNHEY, CDR2 SVGAGI, per germline. Trimming cost V 6 bases and J 6 bases, with 9 bases left between them. The CDR3 is 12 residues long.

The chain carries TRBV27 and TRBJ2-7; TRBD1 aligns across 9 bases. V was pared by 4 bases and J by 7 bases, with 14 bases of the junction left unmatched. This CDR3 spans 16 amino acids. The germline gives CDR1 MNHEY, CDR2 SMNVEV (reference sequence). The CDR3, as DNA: TGTGCCAGCAGTTCCCCCTCTAGGACAGGGGCCATAGAGCAGTACTTC. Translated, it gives CASSSPSRTGAIEQYF.

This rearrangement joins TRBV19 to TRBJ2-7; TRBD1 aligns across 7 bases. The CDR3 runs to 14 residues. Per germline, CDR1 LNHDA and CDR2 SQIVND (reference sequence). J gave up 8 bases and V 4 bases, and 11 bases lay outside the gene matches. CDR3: CASSNQGDRTQQYF. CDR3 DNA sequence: TGTGCCAGTAGTAATCAGGGGGACCGAACGCAGCAGTACTTC.

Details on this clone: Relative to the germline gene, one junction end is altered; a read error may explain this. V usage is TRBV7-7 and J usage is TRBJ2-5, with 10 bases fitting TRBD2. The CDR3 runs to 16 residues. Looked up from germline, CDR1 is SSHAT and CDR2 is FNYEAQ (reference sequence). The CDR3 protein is CASSFLLAGSQETQYF. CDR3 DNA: TGTGCTAGCAGCTTCCTACTAGCGGGGAGCCAAGAGACCCAGTACTTC.

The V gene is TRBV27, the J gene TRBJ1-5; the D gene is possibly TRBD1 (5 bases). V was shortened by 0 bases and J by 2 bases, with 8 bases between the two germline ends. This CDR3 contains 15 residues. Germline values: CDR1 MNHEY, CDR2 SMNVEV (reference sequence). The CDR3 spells CASSLSGGGNQPQHF. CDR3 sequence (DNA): TGTGCCAGCAGTTTATCGGGGGGAGGCAATCAGCCCCAGCATTTT.

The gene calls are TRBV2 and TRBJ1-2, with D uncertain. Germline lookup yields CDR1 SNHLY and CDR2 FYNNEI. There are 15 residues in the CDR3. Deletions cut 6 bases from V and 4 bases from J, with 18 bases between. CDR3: CASSLTKEARYGYTF. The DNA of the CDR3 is TGTGCCAGCAGCCTTACGAAAGAAGCCCGCTATGGCTACACCTTC.

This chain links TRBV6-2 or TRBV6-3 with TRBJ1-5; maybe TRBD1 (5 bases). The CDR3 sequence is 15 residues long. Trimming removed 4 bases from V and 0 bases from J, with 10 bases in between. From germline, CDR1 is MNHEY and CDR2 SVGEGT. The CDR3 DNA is TGTGCCAGCAGTTCAGGGTCTTATAGCAATCAGCCCCAGCATTTT. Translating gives CASSSGSYSNQPQHF.

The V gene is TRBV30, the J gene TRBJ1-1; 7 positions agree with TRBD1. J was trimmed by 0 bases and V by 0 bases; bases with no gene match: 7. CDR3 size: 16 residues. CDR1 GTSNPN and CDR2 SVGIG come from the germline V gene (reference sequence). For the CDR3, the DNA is TGTGCCTGGAGTGTGACCTGGGACAGTTTGAACACTGAAGCTTTCTTT. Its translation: CAWSVTWDSLNTEAFF.

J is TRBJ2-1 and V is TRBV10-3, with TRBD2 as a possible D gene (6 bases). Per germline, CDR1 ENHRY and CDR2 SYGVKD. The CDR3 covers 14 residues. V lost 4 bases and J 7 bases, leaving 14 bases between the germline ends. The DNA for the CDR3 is TGTGCCATCAGTGTGGGTGGAGGGTCGAATGAGCAGTTCTTC. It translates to CAISVGGGSNEQFF.

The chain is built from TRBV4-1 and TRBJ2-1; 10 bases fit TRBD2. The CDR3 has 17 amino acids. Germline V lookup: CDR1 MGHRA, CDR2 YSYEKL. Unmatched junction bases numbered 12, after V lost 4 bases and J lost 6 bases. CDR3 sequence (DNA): TGCGCCAGCAGCCTCTTGGGATTAGCGGGGGGCCGCAATGAGCAGTTCTTC. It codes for CASSLLGLAGGRNEQFF.

CDR3 residues: CASGVGEAPGAFF. The CDR3 nucleotides read TGTGCCAGCGGAGTTGGAGAGGCCCCGGGAGCTTTCTTT. The chain recombines TRBV6-5 with TRBJ1-1, with D uncertain. CDR3 length: 13 residues. The V gene lost 8 bases and the J gene lost 10 bases, with 20 bases spanning the gap. The germline CDR1 and CDR2 sequences are MNHEY and SVGAGI.

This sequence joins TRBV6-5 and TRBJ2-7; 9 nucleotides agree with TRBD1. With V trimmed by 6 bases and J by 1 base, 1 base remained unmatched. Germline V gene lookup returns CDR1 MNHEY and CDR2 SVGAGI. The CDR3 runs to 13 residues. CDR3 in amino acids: CASRGTGSYEQYF. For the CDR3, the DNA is TGTGCCAGCAGGGGGACAGGGTCCTACGAGCAGTACTTC.